This T cell receptor beta chain was identified in a study of metastatic and nonmetastatic thyroid tumors. Study context: Peripheral blood and tumor or nodule samples from malignant and benign thyroid patients were compared.

Many counts were recorded for this clone. The antigen remains unidentified. Other DNA sequences from this sample encode an identical CDR3 as well. No treatment of any kind had been given to any patient before thyroid surgery. Using MiXCR, TCRdb reanalyzed the PCR reads. Of fewer than 45,000 clones detected, about a fifth appear once; the ten largest clones hold roughly 16%. Study results and limitations: The reported finding was significantly higher TCR beta diversity in malignant thyroid tumors relative to benign nodules, in blood and tumor.

The CDR3 covers 15 residues. Germline CDR1 is SGHRS and CDR2 is YFSETQ. The V and J ends lost 0 bases and 5 bases respectively, with 11 bases between them. Material: blood. The chain joins TRBV5-1 to TRBJ1-4; a possible D gene is TRBD1 (5 bases). The TCR originated in a female donor with papillary thyroid cancer or a benign thyroid nodule (not recorded which). Some clones in this sample may be carry-over from other donors' samples. CDR3 sequence: CASSLVSGRNEKLFF. CDR3 nucleotide sequence: TGCGCCAGCAGCTTGGTGTCGGGGCGGAATGAAAAACTGTTTTTT. Complete variable domain (other parts from reference TRBV5-1 and TRBJ1-4): KAGVTQTPRYLIKTRGQQVTLSCSPISGHRSVSWYQQTPGQGLQFLFEYFSETQRNKGNFPGRFSGRQFSNSRSEMNVSTLELGDSALYLCASSLVSGRNEKLFFGSGTQLSVL.